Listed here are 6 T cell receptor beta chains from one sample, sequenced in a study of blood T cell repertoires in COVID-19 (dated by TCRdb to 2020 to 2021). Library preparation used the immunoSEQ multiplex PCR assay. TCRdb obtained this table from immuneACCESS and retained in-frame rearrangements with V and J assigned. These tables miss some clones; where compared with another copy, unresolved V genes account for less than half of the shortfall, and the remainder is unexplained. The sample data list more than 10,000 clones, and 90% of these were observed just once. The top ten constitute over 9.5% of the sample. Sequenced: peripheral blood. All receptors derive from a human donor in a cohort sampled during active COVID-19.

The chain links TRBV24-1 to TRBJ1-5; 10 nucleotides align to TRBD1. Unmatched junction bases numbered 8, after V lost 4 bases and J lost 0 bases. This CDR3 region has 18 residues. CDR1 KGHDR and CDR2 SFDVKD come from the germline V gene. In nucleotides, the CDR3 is TGTGCCACCAGTGACTGTGACAGGGGGCCCTATAGCAATCAGCCCCAGCATTTT. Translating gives CATSDCDRGPYSNQPQHF.

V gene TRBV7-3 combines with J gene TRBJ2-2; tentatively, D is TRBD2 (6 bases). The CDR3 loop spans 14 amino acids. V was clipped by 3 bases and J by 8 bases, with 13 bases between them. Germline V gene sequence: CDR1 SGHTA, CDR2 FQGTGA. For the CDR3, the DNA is TGTGCCAGCAGCTTGGGACTTGCCAGGGGGGAGCTGTTTTTT. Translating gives CASSLGLARGELFF.

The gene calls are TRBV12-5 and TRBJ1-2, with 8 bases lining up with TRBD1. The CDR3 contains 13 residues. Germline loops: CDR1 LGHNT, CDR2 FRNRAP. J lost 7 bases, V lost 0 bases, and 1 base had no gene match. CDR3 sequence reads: CASGLVQGAGYTF. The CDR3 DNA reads TGTGCTAGTGGTTTGGTCCAGGGGGCTGGCTACACCTTC.

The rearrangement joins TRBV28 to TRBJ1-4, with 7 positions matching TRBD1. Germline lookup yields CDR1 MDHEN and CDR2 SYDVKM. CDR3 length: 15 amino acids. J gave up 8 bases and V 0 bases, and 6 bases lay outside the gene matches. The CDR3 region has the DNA TGTGCCAGCAGTTTATGGACAGGGTTGGGGGAAAAACTGTTTTTT. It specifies CASSLWTGLGEKLFF.

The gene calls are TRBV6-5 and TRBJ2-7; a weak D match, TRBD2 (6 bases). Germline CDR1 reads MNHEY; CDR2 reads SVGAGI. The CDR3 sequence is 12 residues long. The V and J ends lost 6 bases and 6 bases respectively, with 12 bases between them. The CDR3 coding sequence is TGTGCCAGCAGGGGGGGAATGGGCGAGCAGTACTTC. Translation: CASRGGMGEQYF.

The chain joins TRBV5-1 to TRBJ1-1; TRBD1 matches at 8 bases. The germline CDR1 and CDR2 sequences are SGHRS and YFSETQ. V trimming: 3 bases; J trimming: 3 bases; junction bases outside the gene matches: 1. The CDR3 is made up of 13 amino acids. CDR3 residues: CASSSGQDTEAFF. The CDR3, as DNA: TGCGCCAGCAGCTCGGGACAGGACACTGAAGCTTTCTTT.